This TCR beta chain stems from a study of response to subunit inactivated influenza vaccine. With 4 bases removed from V and 4 bases from J, the gap between germline ends came to 8 bases. This CDR3 region has 13 residues. CDR1 is SGDLS, CDR2 YYNGEE, per germline. Using its own MiXCR run on the RT-PCR reads, TCRdb lists one record per CDR3 protein. Of some 800,000 distinct CDR3 sequences in the sample, 21% were seen once. This clonotype was detected a few times. Its antigen is not identified. Broader study findings: Each seasonal influenza vaccination, the authors suggested, recruits few new T cells.

This clonotype was sampled from a man aged 50-59 years who received an inactivated influenza vaccine. The sequenced sample was PBMCs from blood, obtained about 5 days after vaccination. The chain uses TRBV9 and TRBJ2-2; D ambiguous. CDR3 sequence (DNA): TGTGCCAGCAGCCCGTCTACCACCGGGGAGCTGTTTTTT. Translation: CASSPSTTGELFF.